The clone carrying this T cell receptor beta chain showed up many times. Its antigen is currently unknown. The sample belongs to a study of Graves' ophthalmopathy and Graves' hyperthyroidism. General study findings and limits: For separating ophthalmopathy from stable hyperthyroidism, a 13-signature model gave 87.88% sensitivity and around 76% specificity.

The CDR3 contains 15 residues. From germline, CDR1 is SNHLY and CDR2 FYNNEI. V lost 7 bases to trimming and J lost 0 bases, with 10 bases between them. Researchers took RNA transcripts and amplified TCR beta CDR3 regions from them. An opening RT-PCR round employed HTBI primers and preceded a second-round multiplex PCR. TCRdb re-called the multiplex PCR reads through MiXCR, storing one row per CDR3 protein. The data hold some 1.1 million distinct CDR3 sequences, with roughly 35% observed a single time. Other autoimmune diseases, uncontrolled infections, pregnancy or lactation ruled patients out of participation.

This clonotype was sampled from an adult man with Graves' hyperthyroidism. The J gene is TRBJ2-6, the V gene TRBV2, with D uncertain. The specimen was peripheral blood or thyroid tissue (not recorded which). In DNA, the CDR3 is TGTGCCAGCAAGGGTGTCCTCTCTGGGGCCAACGTCCTGACTTTC. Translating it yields CASKGVLSGANVLTF.